A single sample is the source of the 25 T cell receptor beta chains below, sequenced in a study of response to subunit inactivated influenza vaccine. In TCRdb, the RT-PCR reads were re-called with MiXCR into one record per CDR3 protein. The sample holds hundreds of thousands of distinct CDR3 sequences, 14% seen once. The sample in question was PBMCs from blood, obtained 14 to 15 days before vaccination. Receptors were obtained from a man aged 50 to 59 who received an inactivated influenza vaccine.

The chain carries TRBV28 and TRBJ2-2; possibly TRBD2 for D (6 bases). CDR1 is MDHEN, CDR2 SYDVKM, per germline. CDR3 size: 15 residues. V lost 7 bases, J lost 5 bases, and 17 bases lay in between. The CDR3 loop is CASTYGAGRTGELFF. The CDR3 nucleotides are TGTGCCAGCACCTACGGCGCAGGGAGGACCGGGGAGCTGTTTTTT.

V and J are TRBV20-1 and TRBJ2-1, with 10 nucleotides matching TRBD2. CDR1 is DFQATT, CDR2 SNEGSKA, per germline (reference sequence). V dropped 3 bases and J dropped 7; count of bases not matched to a gene: 9. The CDR3 loop spans 15 amino acids. The CDR3 sequence is CSASPLAGQINEQFF. As DNA, the CDR3 is TGCAGTGCTAGCCCACTAGCGGGGCAGATTAATGAGCAGTTCTTC.

A note on this clonotype: Mismatch with germline at one junction end may stem from a read error. The chain links TRBV5-6 to TRBJ2-5; the D gene could be TRBD1 or TRBD2 (5 bases each). The CDR3 totals 14 residues. In germline, CDR1 is SGHDT, CDR2 YYEEEE. The DNA of the CDR3 is TGTGCCAGCAGCTTCCCCGGGACGCCAGTTGATTCGGACTTC. The encoded protein is CASSFPGTPVDSDF.

This clonotype came up a few times. The CDR3 bases are TGCAGCGCCGGAACCGGCACTAGCGGCACCGGGGAGCTGTTTTTT. Translating gives CSAGTGTSGTGELFF. The chain couples TRBV29-1 to TRBJ2-2, with 8 bases lining up with TRBD2. The CDR3 length is 15 residues. V gave up 7 bases and J gave up 4 bases; unmatched junction bases: 11. CDR1 and CDR2 (germline): SQVTM, ANQGSEA.

The chain couples TRBV7-2 to TRBJ2-5; D is uncertain. CDR3 length equals 12 residues. CDR1 and CDR2 (germline): SGHTA, FQGNSA. Trimming removed 0 bases at V and 8 bases at J, with 7 bases between. The CDR3 nucleotides read TGTGCCAGCAGCTTAGCTAAGGGAACCCAGTACTTC. Translated: CASSLAKGTQYF.

This clonotype has at least ten counts. The chain employs TRBV29-1 and TRBJ1-1, with D possibly matching TRBD1 (5 bases). Trimming stripped 4 bases from V and 5 bases from J, with 11 bases between. The length of the CDR3 is 12 residues. Germline V gene sequence: CDR1 SQVTM, CDR2 ANQGSEA. Here the CDR3 reads CSVAGQGTEAFF. For the CDR3, the DNA is TGCAGCGTTGCTGGGCAGGGTACTGAAGCTTTCTTT.

This clonotype has more than one count but fewer than ten. V and J are TRBV6-5 and TRBJ2-3, with 7 positions matching TRBD2. The J segment lost 14 bases and the V segment lost 2 bases, leaving 7 bases of the junction unmatched. This CDR3 is built from 12 residues. CDR1 and CDR2 from the germline V gene are MNHEY and SVGAGI. The CDR3 nucleotides read TGTGCCAGCAGTTACGGGGGAGGGCCCCTGTATTTT. Encoded protein: CASSYGGGPLYF.

This clonotype was picked up a small number of times. The chain joins TRBV20-1 to TRBJ2-4, with TRBD1 as a possible D gene (6 bases). The CDR3 covers 14 residues. Germline values: CDR1 DFQATT, CDR2 SNEGSKA (reference sequence). Trimming shortened V by 3 bases and J by 2 bases, and 11 bases separated the two germline ends. This CDR3 is CSASQTGPKNIQYF. CDR3 in DNA: TGCAGTGCTAGCCAAACAGGGCCCAAAAACATTCAGTACTTC.

The sample holds a few counts of this clonotype. CDR3 bases: TGCAGCGGCAGACAGGGGCGAGAGACCCAGTACTTC. It translates to CSGRQGRETQYF. The chain couples TRBV29-1 to TRBJ2-5; 8 bases are a match to TRBD1. Germline lookup yields CDR1 SQVTM and CDR2 ANQGSEA. This CDR3 has 12 amino acids. V trimming: 7 bases; J trimming: 4 bases; junction bases outside the gene matches: 5.

This clonotype has only a few counts. V and J are TRBV6-2 or TRBV6-3 and TRBJ1-5; D not resolved. The V end lost 1 base, the J end lost 3 bases, and 22 bases lay between the germline ends. The CDR3 has 19 amino acids. Germline loops: CDR1 MNHEY, CDR2 SVGEGT. The DNA of the CDR3 is TGTGCCAGCAGTTACTTATTAGCGCAGGCAGCGGTTAACAATCAGCCCCAGCATTTT. Translating gives CASSYLLAQAAVNNQPQHF.

Points on this clonotype: Germline is not matched at one junction end, which may reflect a read error. The chain uses TRBV7-7 and TRBJ2-1; D is undetermined. CDR3 length: 13 amino acids. CDR1 is SSHAT, CDR2 FNYEAQ, per germline (reference sequence). CDR3 nucleotides: TGTGCTAGCAGCATAGCTCGGGCGAGTGAGCAGTTCTTC. Protein: CASSIARASEQFF.

V is TRBV5-1 and J is TRBJ1-1, with D uncertain. The germline V and J ends were trimmed by 4 bases and 0 bases, with 10 bases remaining between them. Per the germline V gene, CDR1 is SGHRS and CDR2 is YFSETQ. The CDR3 spans 14 residues. Here the CDR3 DNA reads TGCGCCAGCAGCCCGTGGGGTATGAACACTGAAGCTTTCTTT. Encoded protein: CASSPWGMNTEAFF.

This clonotype was counted between two and nine times. V and J are TRBV18 and TRBJ2-1; a weak D match, TRBD1 (5 bases). The CDR3 is 15 residues long. Per germline, CDR1 KGHSH and CDR2 LQKENI. V was clipped by 0 bases and J by 7 bases, with 13 bases between them. CDR3 in DNA: TGTGCCAGCTCACCACCTTTCACAGGTTGGAATGAGCAGTTCTTC. Its translation: CASSPPFTGWNEQFF. The variable domain in full, with the rest retrieved from reference TRBV18 and TRBJ2-1, is NAGVMQNPRHLVRRRGQEARLRCSPMKGHSHVYWYRQLPEEGLKFMVYLQKENIIDESGMPKERFSAEFPKEGPSILRIQQVVRGDSAAYFCASSPPFTGWNEQFFGPGTRLTVL.

This clonotype was seen ten or more times. The chain links TRBV24-1 to TRBJ2-2; TRBD1 matches at 9 bases. CDR1 and CDR2 from the germline V gene are KGHDR and SFDVKD. The CDR3 covers 17 residues. V lost 4 bases, J lost 6 bases, and 11 bases stayed unmatched. The CDR3 protein is CATSDYPGQGYSGELFF. Written as DNA, the CDR3 is TGTGCCACCAGTGACTATCCGGGACAGGGTTATTCCGGGGAGCTGTTTTTT.

This clonotype was observed a few times. The rearrangement joins TRBV6-1 to TRBJ1-4; TRBD1 matches 7 bases. The trim removed 6 bases at V and 13 bases at J, leaving 14 bases unmatched. Germline CDR1 MNHNS, CDR2 SASEGT. CDR3 length: 14 amino acids. CDR3 nucleotide sequence: TGTGCCAGCAGCGTACTATTGACAGGGCAAGGACTGTTTTTT. Its translation: CASSVLLTGQGLFF.

The CDR3 coding sequence is TGTGCCAGCAGCACGGGGACAGGGACTCCCTACGAGCAGTACTTC. Translated: CASSTGTGTPYEQYF. The rearrangement joins TRBV5-5 to TRBJ2-7; 9 bases line up with TRBD1. V trimming: 4 bases; J trimming: 2 bases; junction bases outside the gene matches: 7. The CDR3 runs 15 residues. Germline loops: CDR1 SGHKS, CDR2 YYEKEE (reference sequence). The full variable domain, its missing parts supplied by reference TRBV5-5 and TRBJ2-7, is DAGVTQSPTHLIKTRGQQVTLRCSPISGHKSVSWYQQVLGQGPQFIFQYYEKEERGRGNFPDRFSARQFPNYSSELNVNALLLGDSALYLCASSTGTGTPYEQYFGPGTRLTVT.

V and J are TRBV20-1 and TRBJ2-7; TRBD2 matches at 8 bases. There are 17 residues in the CDR3. V lost 1 base, J lost 4 bases, and 15 bases stayed unmatched. Germline V gene sequence: CDR1 DFQATT, CDR2 SNEGSKA (reference sequence). The CDR3 DNA reads as TGCAGTGCTAGAGCCCTCTACGTAGCGGGAAAGTCGTACGAGCAGTACTTC. Translating it yields CSARALYVAGKSYEQYF.

This clonotype was seen only a few times. This chain connects TRBV20-1 to TRBJ1-2; 7 positions agree with TRBD1. In germline, CDR1 is DFQATT, CDR2 SNEGSKA (reference sequence). The V gene end was trimmed by 4 bases and the J gene end by 5 bases; junction bases not matched to a gene: 7. This CDR3 is 13 amino acids long. DNA of the CDR3: TGCAGTGCTACCGGGGGACAGTCATATGGCTACACCTTC. Translated: CSATGGQSYGYTF.

The rearrangement links TRBV5-1 to TRBJ1-1; D may be TRBD1 (5 bases). The V gene's germline CDR1 is SGHRS and CDR2 YFSETQ. This CDR3 is 16 amino acids long. Trimming stripped 8 bases from V and 1 base from J, with 21 bases between. CDR3 sequence (DNA): TGCGCCAGTCACTGGGACGGAATGCTGGGGAACACTGAAGCTTTCTTT. Translation gives CASHWDGMLGNTEAFF.

The V call is TRBV4-1, the J call TRBJ1-2; TRBD1 matches at 7 bases. This CDR3 has 16 residues. Trimming at V came to 1 base and at J to 2 bases, leaving 7 bases not matched to a gene. CDR1 MGHRA and CDR2 YSYEKL come from the germline V gene. The CDR3 region has the DNA TGCGCCAGCAGCCAAGTAGAGGGGGCGGAAAACTATGGCTACACCTTC. Encoded protein: CASSQVEGAENYGYTF.

V and J are TRBV30 and TRBJ1-1; 8 nucleotides agree with TRBD1. The CDR3 loop spans 13 amino acids. J gave up 4 bases and V 2 bases, and 3 bases lay outside the gene matches. Germline V CDR1 and CDR2: GTSNPN, SVGIG (reference sequence). The CDR3 is CAWSHTGGTEAFF. The CDR3 region has the DNA TGTGCCTGGAGTCATACAGGGGGCACTGAAGCTTTCTTT.

The chain uses TRBV20-1 and TRBJ2-7; D perhaps matches TRBD2 (6 bases). V lost 4 bases to trimming and J lost 2 bases, with 21 bases between them. Per germline, CDR1 DFQATT and CDR2 SNEGSKA (reference sequence). The CDR3 runs 16 residues. The CDR3 DNA sequence: TGCAGTGCTATTCCCGTTAGCGGCCCAGGAACCTACGAGCAGTACTTC. Its translation is CSAIPVSGPGTYEQYF.

The V gene is TRBV5-1, the J gene TRBJ1-2; D ambiguous. Germline lookup yields CDR1 SGHRS and CDR2 YFSETQ. V was pared by 8 bases and J by 6 bases, with 20 bases between. The CDR3 is 14 amino acids. CDR3 DNA sequence: TGCGCCAGTAATGGAGGGCCACAGCCGGATGGCTACACCTTC. The encoded protein is CASNGGPQPDGYTF.

This clonotype came up many times. V and J are TRBV6-1 and TRBJ2-1; D perhaps matches TRBD2 (6 bases). This CDR3 has 16 residues. Per germline, CDR1 MNHNS and CDR2 SASEGT. Trimming left V 6 bases short and J 0 bases short, with 15 bases between. CDR3 coding DNA: TGTGCCAGCAGCTCTGTCGTCGGGAGCTCCTACAATGAGCAGTTCTTC. This encodes CASSSVVGSSYNEQFF.

This clonotype was counted only a few times. The chain combines TRBV6-2 or TRBV6-3 with TRBJ1-4; D may be TRBD1 (5 bases). Germline V gives CDR1 MNHEY, CDR2 SVGEGT. Trimming left V 5 bases short and J 8 bases short, with 15 bases between. CDR3 length: 14 amino acids. As DNA, the CDR3 is TGTGCCAGCAGTGGGACCTCTGGATGGGAAAAACTGTTTTTT. Its translation is CASSGTSGWEKLFF.